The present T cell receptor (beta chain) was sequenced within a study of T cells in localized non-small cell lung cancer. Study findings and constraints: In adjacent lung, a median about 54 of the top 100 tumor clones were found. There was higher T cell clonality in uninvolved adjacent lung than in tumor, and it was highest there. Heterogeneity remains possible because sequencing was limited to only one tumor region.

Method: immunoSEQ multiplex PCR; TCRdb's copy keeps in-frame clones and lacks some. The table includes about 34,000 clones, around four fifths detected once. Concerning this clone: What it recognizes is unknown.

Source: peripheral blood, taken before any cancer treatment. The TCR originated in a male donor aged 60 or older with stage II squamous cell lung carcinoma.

In DNA form, the CDR3 reads TGTGCCAGCAGTTTGGGGGCGTACTCTGGAAACACCATATATTTT. This gives the protein CASSLGAYSGNTIYF. This chain joins TRBV6-1 and TRBJ1-3; D is possibly TRBD1 (6 bases). From germline, CDR1 is MNHNS and CDR2 SASEGT. The CDR3 loop spans 15 amino acids. Between the trimmed V and J ends, which lost 5 bases and 0 bases, there was a span of 11 bases.